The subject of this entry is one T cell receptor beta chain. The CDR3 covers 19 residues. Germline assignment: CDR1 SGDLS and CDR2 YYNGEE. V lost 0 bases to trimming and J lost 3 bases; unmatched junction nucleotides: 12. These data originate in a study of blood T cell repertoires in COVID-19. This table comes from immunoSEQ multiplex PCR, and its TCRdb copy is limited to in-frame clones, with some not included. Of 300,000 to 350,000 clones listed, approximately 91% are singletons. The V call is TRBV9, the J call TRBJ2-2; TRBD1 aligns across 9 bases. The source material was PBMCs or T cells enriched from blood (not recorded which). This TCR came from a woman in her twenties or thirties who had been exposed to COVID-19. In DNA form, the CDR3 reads TGTGCCAGCAGCGTAGCGGGAACAGGGGACAGGGTTGACACCGGGGAGCTGTTTTTT. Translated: CASSVAGTGDRVDTGELFF.